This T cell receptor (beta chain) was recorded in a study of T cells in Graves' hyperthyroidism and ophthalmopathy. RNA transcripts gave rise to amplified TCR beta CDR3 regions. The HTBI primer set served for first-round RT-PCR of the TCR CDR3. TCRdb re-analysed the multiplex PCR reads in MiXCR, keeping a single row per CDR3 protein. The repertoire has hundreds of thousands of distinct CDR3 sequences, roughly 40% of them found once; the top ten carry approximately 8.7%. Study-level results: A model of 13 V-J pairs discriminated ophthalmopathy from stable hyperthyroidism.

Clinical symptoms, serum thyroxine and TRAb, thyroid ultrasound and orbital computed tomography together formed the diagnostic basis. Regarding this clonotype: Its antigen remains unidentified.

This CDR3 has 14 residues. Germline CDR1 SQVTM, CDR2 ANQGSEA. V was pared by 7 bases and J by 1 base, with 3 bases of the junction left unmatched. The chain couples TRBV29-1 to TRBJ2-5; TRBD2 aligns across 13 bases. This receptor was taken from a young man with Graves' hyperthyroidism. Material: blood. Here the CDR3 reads CSGGTSGAQETQYF. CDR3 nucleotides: TGCAGCGGGGGGACTAGCGGGGCCCAAGAGACCCAGTACTTC.